A single sample is the source of the 3 T cell receptor beta chains below, sequenced in a study of CD8 T cells in ankylosing spondylitis. Via MiXCR, TCRdb re-called the 5' RACE reads, giving one row per CDR3 protein. Altogether about 130,000 distinct CDR3 sequences are present, 7% being singletons, with the ten largest covering 9% to 15%. The sequencing input was blood, either unsorted or a sorted T cell fraction (not recorded which). The receptors were gathered from a male donor with ankylosing spondylitis or in good health (not recorded which).

The table lists this clonotype with many counts. The chain combines TRBV29-1 with TRBJ2-5, with D tentatively TRBD1 or TRBD2 (5 bases each). The CDR3 length is 13 residues. The ends were cut back, 2 bases at V and 1 base at J, with 8 bases in the middle. The germline gives CDR1 SQVTM, CDR2 ANQGSEA. The CDR3 DNA sequence: TGCAGCGTTGAATTAGGGACCCAAGAGACCCAGTACTTC. Translated, it gives CSVELGTQETQYF.

This clonotype showed up many times. V and J are TRBV14 and TRBJ2-7, with D tentatively TRBD1 (6 bases). The V gene lost 1 base and the J gene lost 9 bases, with 13 bases spanning the gap. The CDR3 length is 13 residues. CDR1 SGHDN and CDR2 FVKESK come from the germline V gene. The CDR3 DNA reads TGTGCCAGCAGCCAAGTCGACCAGGGGAGGCAGTACTTC. Protein product: CASSQVDQGRQYF.

This clonotype has a count of ten or more. The rearrangement links TRBV12-3 or TRBV12-4 to TRBJ1-1; 7 bases agree with TRBD1. The CDR3 is made up of 15 amino acids. Losses at the gene ends were 6 bases for V and 1 base for J; bases not matched to a gene: 8. CDR3 DNA sequence: TGTGCCAGCAGCGCTGCGGACAGGAGGAACACTGAAGCTTTCTTT. It translates to CASSAADRRNTEAFF.